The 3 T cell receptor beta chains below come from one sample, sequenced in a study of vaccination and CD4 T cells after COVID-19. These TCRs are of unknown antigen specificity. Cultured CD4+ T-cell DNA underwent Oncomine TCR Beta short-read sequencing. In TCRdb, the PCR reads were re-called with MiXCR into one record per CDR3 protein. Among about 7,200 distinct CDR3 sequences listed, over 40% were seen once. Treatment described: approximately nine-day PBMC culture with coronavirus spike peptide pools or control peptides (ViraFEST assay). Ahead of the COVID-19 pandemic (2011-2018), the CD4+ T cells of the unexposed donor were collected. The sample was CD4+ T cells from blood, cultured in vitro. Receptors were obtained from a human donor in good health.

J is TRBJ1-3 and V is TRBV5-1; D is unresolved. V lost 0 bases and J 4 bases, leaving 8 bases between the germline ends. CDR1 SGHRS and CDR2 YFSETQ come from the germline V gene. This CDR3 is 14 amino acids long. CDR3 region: CASSLEGLGNTIYF. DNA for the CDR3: TGCGCCAGCAGCTTGGAAGGACTCGGAAACACCATATATTTT.

CDR3 DNA: TGCAGTGCTAAACCCGGGACAGGGAATTCACCCCTCCACTTT. Amino acid sequence: CSAKPGTGNSPLHF. V gene TRBV20-1 combines with J gene TRBJ1-6; 9 bases agree with TRBD1. Per germline, CDR1 DFQATT and CDR2 SNEGSKA (reference sequence). There are 14 residues in the CDR3. V dropped 4 bases and J dropped 7; count of bases not matched to a gene: 5.

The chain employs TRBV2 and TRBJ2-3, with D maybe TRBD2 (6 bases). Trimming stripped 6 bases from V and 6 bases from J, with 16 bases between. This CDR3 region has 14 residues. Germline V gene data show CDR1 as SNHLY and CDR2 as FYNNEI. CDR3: CASRVSGSPDTQYF. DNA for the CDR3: TGTGCCAGCAGGGTTAGCGGCTCCCCGGATACGCAGTATTTT.